This T cell receptor beta chain is drawn from a study of post-analysis software for immune sequencing data. Study background: Both relapsing-remitting and secondary progressive multiple sclerosis featured among the disease courses, as did progressive-relapsing multiple sclerosis.

Unique molecular identifiers were present in the TCR beta cDNA libraries. TCRdb reprocessed the PCR reads via MiXCR and lists one record per CDR3 protein. The profile shows 450,000 to 650,000 distinct CDR3 sequences, roughly 46% of them singletons. Study-level results: Multiple sclerosis patients showed significantly lower normalized Chao1 diversity than controls did. Same-batch preparations were strongly co-clustered by F measure. The five TRBV segments detected at higher frequency in patients than in controls included TRBV5-6, TRBV5-1 and TRBV20-1.

Germline V CDR1 and CDR2: DFQATT, SNEGSKA (reference sequence). The CDR3 runs to 12 residues. Trimming stripped 3 bases from V and 4 bases from J, with 10 bases between. This clonotype was found a few times. The antigen remains undetermined. The chain recombines TRBV20-1 with TRBJ2-7; tentative D call: TRBD1 (5 bases). The clonotype comes from a girl aged 5 to 17 with multiple sclerosis. The specimen was blood. The CDR3 nucleotides read TGCAGTGCTAGTCAGGGTGGATACGAGCAGTACTTC. Its translation: CSASQGGYEQYF.